The next 3 T cell receptor beta chains were all read from a single sample in a study of OX40 agonist ivuxolimab in advanced cancers. Produced via immunoSEQ multiplex PCR; TCRdb's table is partial and in-frame only. This sample has 78,000 or so clones, with roughly 90% found just once. The sequenced sample was CD4+ or CD8+ T cells sorted from blood, obtained in a trial of the OX40 agonist ivuxolimab. The receptor set was obtained from an adult with an advanced solid tumor such as melanoma, head and neck, liver or kidney cancer.

The chain has TRBV28 and TRBJ1-2; TRBD1 aligns across 12 bases. This CDR3 has 14 residues. CDR1 MDHEN and CDR2 SYDVKM come from the germline V gene. After removal of 6 bases from V and 7 bases from J, the junction contained 6 bases not matched to a gene. DNA of the CDR3: TGTGCCAGCAGGGGGACAGGGGGCCCTCTTGGCTACACCTTC. This codes for CASRGTGGPLGYTF.

The V gene is TRBV9, the J gene TRBJ2-6; 7 nucleotides align to TRBD1. Trimming at V came to 3 bases and at J to 0 bases, leaving 6 bases not matched to a gene. This CDR3 is 17 amino acids long. Germline assignment: CDR1 SGDLS and CDR2 YYNGEE. The CDR3 nucleotides read TGTGCCAGCAGCGCCCGGACAGGTTTCTCTGGGGCCAACGTCCTGACTTTC. Translating gives CASSARTGFSGANVLTF.

This chain uses TRBV28 with TRBJ2-2; D might be TRBD2 (6 bases). The length of the CDR3 is 15 residues. The germline gives CDR1 MDHEN, CDR2 SYDVKM. Deletions cut 2 bases from V and 0 bases from J, with 7 bases between. The chain's CDR3 is CASSLGGTNTGELFF. CDR3 nucleotide sequence: TGTGCCAGCAGTTTAGGCGGGACGAACACCGGGGAGCTGTTTTTT. Full variable domain (missing parts from reference TRBV28 and TRBJ2-2): DVKVTQSSRYLVKRTGEKVFLECVQDMDHENMFWYRQDPGLGLRLIYFSYDVKMKEKGDIPEGYSVSREKKERFSLILESASTNQTSMYLCASSLGGTNTGELFFGEGSRLTVL.